This T cell receptor beta chain appears in the sequencing data of a study of shared clonotypes between healthy human individuals (dated by TCRdb to about 2020). At the level of the whole study: The cohort comprised a couple of women and three men aged 18 to 49 years. To estimate repertoire size and how much clonotypes are shared between individuals, the study performed deep sequencing of blood TCR repertoires from 4 to 6 healthy adults. Libraries were prepared and TCR repertoires were sequenced by different laboratories using diverse techniques, in order to increase sequencing depth and limit assay-specific biases. Leukapheresis yielded between about 0.9 and 10 billion PBMCs per donor.

Using the deep immunoSEQ assay, TCR CDR3 regions were amplified from genomic DNA by multiplex PCR. Genomic DNA extracted from each cell subset was distributed evenly over all wells of several immunoSEQ 96-well plates, and each plate served as one replicate. For unsorted PBMC, each replicate PCR was loaded with approximately 320 ng genomic DNA, equivalent to about 30,000 T cell genomes. Ten immunoSEQ deep assay plates were used to sequence the unsorted PBMC genomic DNA. Purified libraries were quantified with a Qubit 3.0 fluorometer, sized on a Bioanalyzer 2100, and re-quantified with the KAPA Library Quantification kit. A separate single-read 150-cycle Illumina NextSeq 550 flow cell was used to sequence each immunoSEQ 96-well plate. Per the source publication's procedure: Because the immunoSEQ output held only junctional sequences and lacked quality scores, the filtering could not match the filtering applied to full-length reads. To assign V/J genes and CDR3, sequences were annotated using PyIR, a Python wrapper for IgBLAST v1.9, with IMGT germline references. Reads were removed for weak V/J assignments (E-value above 1e-6), missing CDR3, stop codons, out-of-frame junctions, or ambiguous translated residues. V3J clonotypes were defined by identical inferred V gene, J gene, and CDR3 amino acid sequence. The percentage overlap between two repertoires was calculated by dividing the number of shared unique clonotypes by the size of the smaller repertoire. Three approaches were used to assess repertoire richness: RTK rarefaction, the Chao1 estimator, and Recon v2.1 estimates of unobserved clonotypes. Entries here come from immuneACCESS through TCRdb and include only in-frame sequences with V and J called. Some clones fail to appear in such tables; in the studies checked, an unresolved V gene covers under half of the shortfall, and the cause of the remainder is unknown. For V, J and clone size, that table is used; D and trimming come from the DNA. The sample table holds about 480,000 clones, of which around 74% were seen once. The top ten clones comprise 10% to 15% of the sample.

About this clone: Its antigen is unknown. No quality values exist for individual bases; no much larger clone is one base distant.

Donors were healthy HIV-negative adults with no recently reported acute infections or vaccinations. All donors were Caucasian adults living in Nashville, Tennessee, USA. For unsorted samples, tens of millions of PBMCs were counted and genomic DNA was extracted with the QIAamp DNA Blood Mini kit. Blood was collected by leukapheresis, and PBMCs were isolated by Ficoll-Histopaque density gradient centrifugation and then cryopreserved in liquid nitrogen vapor phase. The cysteine opens and the phenylalanine closes a CDR3 of 16 amino acids. Only CDR3 DNA is held: 48 bases, read in frame from base 1. Per the germline V gene, SGHTA is the CDR1 and FQGNSA is the CDR2. Germline trimming amounts to 1 base on V and 4 bases on J, with 4 as the count of junction bases outside the gene matches. The investigation overall reported the following: Pairwise subsampling indicated that sequencing depth was expected to affect the degree of clonotype sharing among donors. Because the study included a small number of donors, the genetic and exposure-history diversity represented was limited. Sampling was restricted to blood, and TCR repertoires in tissue are likely to differ from TCR repertoires in blood.

The TCR was taken from a middle-aged woman in good health. Some clones in this sample may be carry-over from other donors' samples. This receptor chain uses TRBV7-2 and TRBJ2-5, and 12 junction bases match TRBD2. The sequenced sample consisted of PBMCs. The DNA reads TGTGCCAGCAGCTTAGGCCCGGGACTAGCGGGAGAGACCCAGTACTTC. Its product reads: CASSLGPGLAGETQYF.